These T cell receptor beta chains were read from a single sample in a study of cytomegalovirus exposure and HLA in healthy donors. TCRdb's copy holds only in-frame clones and misses some; the assay was immunoSEQ multiplex PCR. This sample has just over 65,000 clones, with 97% found just once. Material: PBMCs. These receptors were taken from a woman under 30 in good health and CMV-seropositive. The CDR3 runs from the conserved cysteine through the conserved F or W.

V: TRBV28
J: TRBJ2-1
CDR3: CASSQDKTFYNEQFF

V: TRBV30
J: TRBJ2-5
CDR3: CAWSVLHGETQYF

V: TRBV30
J: TRBJ2-3
CDR3: CAWSTTSGTQYF

V: TRBV11-2
J: TRBJ2-3
CDR3: CASSLDPGRAPDTQYF

V: TRBV7-9
J: TRBJ2-7
CDR3: CASSFDSYEQYF

V: TRBV13
J: TRBJ1-2
CDR3: CASSQTGQKEPNYGYTF

V: TRBV6-4
J: TRBJ2-1
CDR3: CASSEGGGSNEQFF

V: TRBV28
J: TRBJ1-5
CDR3: CASYTGVYSNQPQHF

V: TRBV27
J: TRBJ2-1
CDR3: CASRETSGRGGAQFF

V: TRBV30
J: TRBJ2-7
CDR3: CAWSVDRVYEQYF